These T cell receptor beta chains were read from a single sample in a study of blood T cell repertoires in COVID-19. Generated by immunoSEQ multiplex PCR, the TCRdb table keeps only in-frame clones and is missing some. This sample yields some 200,000 clones, of which 85% to 90% are seen a single time; 5.9% belongs to the top ten. Sequences were obtained from peripheral blood. These receptors were taken from an elderly man with acute or convalescent COVID-19. The CDR3 runs from the conserved cysteine through the conserved F or W. The D gene is left open where the match is weak. Size tells how often a clone was seen (once, few, many) or the class of an expanded clone, and some rows leave it out.

>.|TRBV5-1|TRBD1|TRBJ2-2
TGCGCCAGCAGCTTCGGGACAGGGCGGGGCACCGGGGAGCTGTTTTTT
CASSFGTGRGTGELFF
>.|TRBV28|TRBD2|TRBJ2-1
TGTGCCAGCAGTTCCCCGACTAGCGAACGGTTCTTC
CASSSPTSERFF
>.|TRBV24-1|.|TRBJ2-1
TGTGCCACCCGGGGTAGCTCCTACAATGAGCAGTTCTTC
CATRGSSYNEQFF
>.|TRBV7-3|.|TRBJ2-3
TGTGCCAGCAGCTTAGCCAGGAGCACAGATACGCAGTATTTT
CASSLARSTDTQYF
>.|TRBV7-3|TRBD1|TRBJ2-2
TGTGCCAGCAGCTTCTCCTCTGACAGGGCCACCGGGGAGCTGTTTTTT
CASSFSSDRATGELFF
>few|TRBV2|TRBD2|TRBJ2-2
TGTGCCAGCAGTGCTTCGGGACTAGCGAACACCGGGGAGCTGTTTTTT
CASSASGLANTGELFF
>.|TRBV7-9|.|TRBJ1-4
TGTGCCAGCAGCCTGGGAGCGGATGAAAAACTGTTTTTT
CASSLGADEKLFF
>.|TRBV30|.|TRBJ1-5
TGTGCCTGGAGTGTCGGAGGGGACGCTCAGCCCCAGCATTTT
CAWSVGGDAQPQHF
>.|TRBV23-1|.|TRBJ1-6
TGCGCCAGCAGTCAAGCGTCAAATATGGTTGTGTGTTCACCCCTCCACTTT
CASSQASNMVVCSPLHF
>.|TRBV18|.|TRBJ2-3
TGTGCCAGCTCACTCGGGGGCACAGATACGCAGTATTTT
CASSLGGTDTQYF
>.|TRBV30|TRBD1|TRBJ1-1
TGTGCCTGGGGACAGGTTGGGACTGAAGCTTTCTTT
CAWGQVGTEAFF
>.|TRBV7-9|TRBD1|TRBJ1-1
TGTGCCAGCAGCGCTACACAGGGGCGGGGGAACACTGAAGCTTTCTTT
CASSATQGRGNTEAFF
>.|TRBV12-5|TRBD1|TRBJ2-3
TGTGCTAGTGGACCATCGGGACAGGTCACAGATACGCAGTATTTT
CASGPSGQVTDTQYF
>.|TRBV20-1|TRBD2|TRBJ2-1
TGCAGTGCCAGTGGGACTAGCGGGACTCAATACAATGAGCAGTTCTTC
CSASGTSGTQYNEQFF
>few|TRBV20-1|TRBD2|TRBJ2-5
TGCAGTGCTAGTCAACGGGAGGGCCAAGCGAAGACCCAGTACTTC
CSASQREGQAKTQYF
>.|TRBV7-2|TRBD1|TRBJ1-5
TGTGCCAGCAGCCCCTTGACTCGGGACAGATATCAGCCCCAGCATTTT
CASSPLTRDRYQPQHF
>.|TRBV21-1|.|TRBJ2-3
TGTGCCAGCAGCAAAGGGGGCCGTGGAGATACGCAGTATTTT
CASSKGGRGDTQYF
>.|TRBV18|TRBD1|TRBJ2-5
TGTGCCAGCTCACCACTTCAGGGGGCCGAGCAAGAGACCCAGTACTTC
CASSPLQGAEQETQYF
>few|TRBV9|.|TRBJ2-7
TGTGCCAGCAGCGACACAGGATGGGCCTACGAGCAGTACTTC
CASSDTGWAYEQYF
>.|TRBV9|TRBD1|TRBJ2-2
TGTGCCAGCAGCGTGGGACAGGGTCTCACCGGGGAGCTGTTTTTT
CASSVGQGLTGELFF
>.|TRBV5-1|TRBD2|TRBJ2-5
TGCGCCAGCAGCTTGGGCGGGGGAGAGACCCAGTACTTC
CASSLGGGETQYF
>.|TRBV6-5|TRBD1|TRBJ1-1
TGTGCCAGCAGCCGAGGGGGCACGAACACTGAAGCTTTCTTT
CASSRGGTNTEAFF
>.|TRBV6-6|.|TRBJ1-5
TGTGCCAGCAGTTACTTACAGGGTTCGCCCCAGCATTTT
CASSYLQGSPQHF
>once|TRBV6-2/TRBV6-3|TRBD2|TRBJ2-1
TGTGCCAGCAGCCCTGGACTAGCGGGAAGGGGAAGTAATGAGCAGTTCTTC
CASSPGLAGRGSNEQFF
>.|TRBV30|.|TRBJ1-3
TGTGCCTGGAGTGTGTCTCTCTCTGGAAACACCATATATTTT
CAWSVSLSGNTIYF
>.|TRBV18|TRBD1|TRBJ1-4
TGTGCCAGCTCTGGACAGGGGTTTGAAAAACTGTTTTTT
CASSGQGFEKLFF
>.|TRBV29-1|.|TRBJ2-5
TGCAGCGTTGGGAGGGCAGGGACGGAGACCCAGTACTTC
CSVGRAGTETQYF
>.|TRBV15|TRBD2|TRBJ2-1
TGTGCCACCAGCCGCGACCCAAGACTAGCGGGAGCTGGCTACAATGAGCAGTTCTTC
CATSRDPRLAGAGYNEQFF
>.|TRBV4-2|.|TRBJ1-1
TGTGCCAGCAGCCGTCAGGATGCGCAGAACACTGAAGCTTTCTTT
CASSRQDAQNTEAFF
>.|TRBV13|TRBD2|TRBJ2-5
TGTGCCAGCAGCTACCGATCGACGGGGGGAGAGACCCAGTACTTC
CASSYRSTGGETQYF
>.|TRBV6-2/TRBV6-3|TRBD1|TRBJ1-2
TGTGCCAGCAGCCGACAGGGCACTTCTAACTATGGCTACACCTTC
CASSRQGTSNYGYTF
>.|TRBV10-3|.|TRBJ1-5
TGTGCCATCAGTCGGACAGAAGATAAGCCCCAGCATTTT
CAISRTEDKPQHF
>.|TRBV24-1|TRBD1|TRBJ2-2
TGTGCCACCAGTGGGGACAGGGCTGGGTCCGGGGAGCTGTTTTTT
CATSGDRAGSGELFF
>.|TRBV9|.|TRBJ1-6
TGTGCCAGCAGCGAGGGGCCCTATAATTCACCCCTCCACTTT
CASSEGPYNSPLHF
>.|TRBV2|.|TRBJ2-1
TGTGCCAGCAGGCCGTGGGGCACGAGCTCCTACAATGAGCAGTTCTTC
CASRPWGTSSYNEQFF
>.|TRBV6-1|TRBD2|TRBJ2-7
TGTGCCAGCAGTGGGGGGGTAGCGGGGATCTCCTACGAGCAGTACTTC
CASSGGVAGISYEQYF
>.|TRBV19|TRBD2|TRBJ2-5
TGTGCCAGTAATCAGCGGGGGGCGGGAGAGACCCAGTACTTC
CASNQRGAGETQYF